These 2 T cell receptor beta chains share one sample of origin, sequenced in a study of T cells after yellow fever vaccination. One entry per CDR3 protein, called by TCRdb with MiXCR from the 5' RACE reads. The sample has approximately 300,000 distinct CDR3 sequences; 6.8% are singletons. The material sequenced was PBMCs, taken roughly 46 days after the first yellow fever vaccination. The receptors shown here come from a man between 18 and 35 years old who received the YFV17D yellow fever vaccine.

The genes are TRBV7-9 and TRBJ2-3; perhaps TRBD2 as D (7 bases). Trimming shortened V by 5 bases and J by 2 bases, and 17 bases separated the two germline ends. This CDR3 comprises 16 residues. Germline loops: CDR1 SEHNR, CDR2 FQNEAQ (reference sequence). The CDR3 nucleotides read TGTGCCAGCAGCAGAGCATGGGGGGGGCTCACAGATACGCAGTATTTT. Amino acids: CASSRAWGGLTDTQYF.

This chain connects TRBV15 to TRBJ2-1, with D unresolved. The germline V and J ends were trimmed by 6 bases and 7 bases, with 13 bases remaining between them. The germline CDR1 and CDR2 sequences are LNHNV and YYDKDF (reference sequence). This CDR3 contains 13 residues. The CDR3 region has the DNA TGTGCCACCAGGAGGACGGCTACTAATGAGCAGTTCTTC. Translating gives CATRRTATNEQFF.